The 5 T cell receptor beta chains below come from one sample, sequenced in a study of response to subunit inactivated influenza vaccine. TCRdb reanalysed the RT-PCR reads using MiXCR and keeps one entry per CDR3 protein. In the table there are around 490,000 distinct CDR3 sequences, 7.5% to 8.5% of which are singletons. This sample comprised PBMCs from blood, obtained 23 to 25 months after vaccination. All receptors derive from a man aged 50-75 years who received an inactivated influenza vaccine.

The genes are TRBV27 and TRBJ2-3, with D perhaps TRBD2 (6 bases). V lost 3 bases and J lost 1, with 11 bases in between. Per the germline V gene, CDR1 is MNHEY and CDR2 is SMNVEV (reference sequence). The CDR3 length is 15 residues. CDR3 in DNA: TGTGCCAGCAGTTTCATGTGGGGGGGCACAGATACGCAGTATTTT. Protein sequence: CASSFMWGGTDTQYF.

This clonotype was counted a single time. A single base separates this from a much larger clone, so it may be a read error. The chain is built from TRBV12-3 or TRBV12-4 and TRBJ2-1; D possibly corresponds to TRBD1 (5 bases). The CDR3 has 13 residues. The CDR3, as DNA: TGTACCAGCAGTTACGACAGTTACAATGAGCAGTTCTTC. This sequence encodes CTSSYDSYNEQFF.

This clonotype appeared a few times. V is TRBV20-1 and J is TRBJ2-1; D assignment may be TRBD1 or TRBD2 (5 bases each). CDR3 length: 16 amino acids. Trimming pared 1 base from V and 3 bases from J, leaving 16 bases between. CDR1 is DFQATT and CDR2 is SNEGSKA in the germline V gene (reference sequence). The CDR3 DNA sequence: TGCAGTGCTAGAGTACCCCTGGGACGAGTCTACAATGAGCAGTTCTTC. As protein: CSARVPLGRVYNEQFF.

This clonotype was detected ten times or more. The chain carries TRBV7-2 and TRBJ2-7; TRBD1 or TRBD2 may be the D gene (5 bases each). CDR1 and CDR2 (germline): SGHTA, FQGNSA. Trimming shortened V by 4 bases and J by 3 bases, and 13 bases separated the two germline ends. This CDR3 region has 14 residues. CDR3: CASSSGRRDYEQYF. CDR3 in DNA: TGTGCCAGCAGCTCGGGACGTCGAGACTACGAGCAGTACTTC.

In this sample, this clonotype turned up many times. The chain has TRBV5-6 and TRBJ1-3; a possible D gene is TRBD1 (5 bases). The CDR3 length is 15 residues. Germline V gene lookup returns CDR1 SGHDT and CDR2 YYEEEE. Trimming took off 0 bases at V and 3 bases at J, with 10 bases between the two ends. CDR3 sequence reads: CASSLGGDFGNTIYF. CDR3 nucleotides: TGTGCCAGCAGCTTGGGAGGGGATTTTGGAAACACCATATATTTT.